These 16 T cell receptor beta chains were all obtained from the same sample, sequenced in a study of T cells in Graves' hyperthyroidism and ophthalmopathy. Amplification of TCR beta CDR3 regions used RNA as the template. First-round RT-PCR with HTBI primers amplified the TCR CDR3 region. TCRdb reprocessed the multiplex PCR reads with MiXCR, giving one entry per CDR3 protein. The sample includes approximately 370,000 distinct CDR3 sequences, roughly 15% seen only once; the top ten take 34%. Sequencing was carried out using blood. The receptors derive from a woman aged 30 to 39 with Graves' hyperthyroidism that later progressed to Graves' ophthalmopathy.

At least ten counts were recorded for this clonotype. The chain is built from TRBV5-5 and TRBJ2-3; TRBD1 is a possible D gene (6 bases). This CDR3 has 16 residues. V lost 3 bases, J lost 0 bases, and 14 bases lay in between. The germline gives CDR1 SGHKS, CDR2 YYEKEE (reference sequence). CDR3 bases: TGTGCCAGCAGCTCCGGGACAAGCTCTAGCACAGATACGCAGTATTTT. Its translation is CASSSGTSSSTDTQYF.

In its sample, this clonotype was seen a few times. A much larger clone lies one base from this, so it may be a read error. The rearrangement joins TRBV6-2 or TRBV6-3 to TRBJ2-1, with D possibly matching TRBD2 (7 bases). V was pared by 6 bases and J by 10 bases, with 22 bases between. From germline, CDR1 is MNHEY and CDR2 SVGEGT. The CDR3 length is 15 residues. The CDR3 region has the DNA TGTGCCAGCAGCCAAACAGGGAGCGGGGATCGAGAGCAGTTCTTC. Translating gives CASSQTGSGDREQFF.

The sample holds many counts of this clonotype. V is TRBV28 and J is TRBJ2-1, with 9 bases identical to TRBD2. This CDR3 has 17 amino acids. Germline CDR1 is MDHEN and CDR2 is SYDVKM. Losses at the gene ends were 3 bases for V and 15 bases for J; bases not matched to a gene: 21. The CDR3 DNA follows: TGTGCCAGCAGTTTGGGCGGTATCGGCGGGAGGGCGATACTACGGTTCTTC. Translated: CASSLGGIGGRAILRFF. Looking up the rest from reference TRBV28 and TRBJ2-1 gives the full variable domain: DVKVTQSSRYLVKRTGEKVFLECVQDMDHENMFWYRQDPGLGLRLIYFSYDVKMKEKGDIPEGYSVSREKKERFSLILESASTNQTSMYLCASSLGGIGGRAILRFFGPGTRLTVL.

This clonotype was seen a few times. The chain recombines TRBV4-2 with TRBJ1-5; D might be TRBD1 (6 bases). Per germline, CDR1 LGHNA and CDR2 YNFKEQ. CDR3 length: 15 amino acids. Trimming cost V 4 bases and J 7 bases, with 17 bases left between them. The CDR3, as DNA: TGTGCCAGCAGCCGCGGAACCCCAGGGGAACAGCCCCAGCATTTT. This sequence encodes CASSRGTPGEQPQHF.

This clonotype has at least ten counts. The chain is built from TRBV6-1 and TRBJ2-1, with 9 bases fitting TRBD1. The CDR3 length is 14 residues. J lost 4 bases, V lost 7 bases, and 5 bases had no gene match. CDR1 and CDR2 from the germline V gene are MNHNS and SASEGT. The CDR3 sequence: CASMVDRGYNEQFF. In DNA form, the CDR3 reads TGTGCCAGCATGGTGGACAGGGGATACAATGAGCAGTTCTTC.

This clonotype was observed many times. Here the CDR3 reads CASSEVGTGVGEQYF. Here the CDR3 DNA reads TGTGCCAGCAGTGAGGTCGGGACAGGGGTCGGCGAGCAGTACTTC. This sequence joins TRBV6-1 and TRBJ2-7; 10 nucleotides line up with TRBD1. The germline gives CDR1 MNHNS, CDR2 SASEGT. This CDR3 region has 15 residues. V trimming: 3 bases; J trimming: 6 bases; junction bases outside the gene matches: 8.

The chain joins TRBV15 to TRBJ1-6, with 8 nucleotides matching TRBD1. The germline V gene encodes CDR1 LNHNV and CDR2 YYDKDF (reference sequence). V trimming: 3 bases; J trimming: 9 bases; junction bases outside the gene matches: 7. The CDR3 has 15 amino acids. The chain's CDR3 is CATSSGGQGGSPLHF. DNA of the CDR3: TGTGCCACCAGCAGTGGCGGACAGGGTGGTTCACCCCTCCACTTT.

This clonotype was recorded at least ten times. The V call is TRBV20-1, the J call TRBJ1-2; tentatively, D is TRBD1 (5 bases). V lost 3 bases, J lost 4 bases, and 9 bases lay in between. In germline, CDR1 is DFQATT, CDR2 SNEGSKA (reference sequence). The CDR3 extends over 12 amino acids. The CDR3 nucleotides read TGCAGTGCTAGTGGGACCTCCTATGGCTACACCTTC. This translates into CSASGTSYGYTF.

The table lists this clonotype with many counts. J is TRBJ2-5 and V is TRBV20-1; 12 bases are shared with TRBD2. V trimming: 3 bases; J trimming: 4 bases; junction bases outside the gene matches: 9. Germline CDR1 and CDR2: DFQATT and SNEGSKA (reference sequence). This CDR3 is built from 16 residues. For the CDR3, the DNA is TGCAGTGCTAGTCATCTAGCGGGAGGGGGTCGAGAGACCCAGTACTTC. This codes for CSASHLAGGGRETQYF.

The chain uses TRBV11-2 and TRBJ1-2, with a tentative D call TRBD1 (6 bases). Germline lookup yields CDR1 SGHAT and CDR2 FQNNGV. The length of the CDR3 is 14 residues. The germline V and J ends were trimmed by 0 bases and 4 bases, with 9 bases remaining between them. CDR3 DNA sequence: TGTGCCAGCAGCTTAGAGCAGGGGATCTATGGCTACACCTTC. As protein: CASSLEQGIYGYTF.

The table lists this clonotype with many counts. This chain connects TRBV6-1 to TRBJ2-1; a possible D gene is TRBD1 (6 bases). The CDR3 is 13 amino acids. Trimming left V 6 bases short and J 9 bases short, with 15 bases between. The germline V gene encodes CDR1 MNHNS and CDR2 SASEGT. The CDR3 sequence is CASRQGVEAEQFF. DNA for the CDR3: TGTGCCAGCAGACAGGGAGTAGAAGCTGAGCAGTTCTTC.

This clonotype was counted a few times. V gene TRBV7-9 combines with J gene TRBJ1-2; D might be TRBD1 (5 bases). CDR1 and CDR2 (germline): SEHNR, FQNEAQ (reference sequence). V was trimmed by 8 bases and J by 3 bases, leaving 16 bases between them. This CDR3 has 14 amino acids. In DNA, the CDR3 is TGTGCCAGCGGGGGAACGGAGGACTACTATGGCTACACCTTC. It is translated as CASGGTEDYYGYTF.

A word on this clonotype: Just one base apart from a much larger clone, this may be a read error. The V gene is TRBV2, the J gene TRBJ1-1, with D perhaps TRBD1 (6 bases). V lost 3 bases and J 0 bases, leaving 11 bases between the germline ends. CDR3 size: 15 residues. CDR1 and CDR2 (germline): SNHLY, FYNNEI. CDR3 bases: TGTGCCAGCAGTGAGATGGGGGCAGTGAACACTGAAGCTTTCTTT. This codes for CASSEMGAVNTEAFF.

This clonotype came up many times. CDR3 in DNA: TGTGCCAGCAGTTTATCGCCCGGGGCGGGCAATCAGCCCCAGCATTTT. This gives the protein CASSLSPGAGNQPQHF. The chain couples TRBV27 to TRBJ1-5, with TRBD1 as a possible D gene (5 bases). This CDR3 is 16 amino acids long. Germline V gene data show CDR1 as MNHEY and CDR2 as SMNVEV (reference sequence). V lost 0 bases and J lost 2, with 11 bases in between.

This clonotype was seen ten or more times. This sequence joins TRBV12-3 or TRBV12-4 and TRBJ2-2; 7 positions match TRBD1. This CDR3 contains 17 residues. V gave up 5 bases and J gave up 0 bases; unmatched junction bases: 9. CDR3 amino acids: CASSRRSGQANTGELFF. Here the CDR3 DNA reads TGTGCCAGCAGTAGACGCAGCGGACAGGCGAACACCGGGGAGCTGTTTTTT.

This clonotype was observed many times. J is TRBJ1-2 and V is TRBV4-1; a weak D match, TRBD1 (5 bases). The CDR3 spans 17 residues. V dropped 0 bases and J dropped 0 bases, with 14 bases sitting between them. The germline V gene has CDR1 MGHRA and CDR2 YSYEKL. As DNA, the CDR3 is TGCGCCAGCAGCCAAGAAGCGAGGGGTTTTACTAACTATGGCTACACCTTC. Protein product: CASSQEARGFTNYGYTF.